This TCR beta chain was recorded in a study of regulatory T cells in long-lasting Graves disease. Researchers made TCR beta libraries by using iRepertoire HTBI primers and running Arm-PCR on CDR3 regions. One entry per CDR3 protein, called by TCRdb with MiXCR from the multiplex PCR reads. The table has 560,000 or so distinct CDR3 sequences, about 16% seen once. This clonotype occurred many times. This CDR3 has 11 amino acids. Germline V CDR1 and CDR2: MDHEN, SYDVKM. The V end lost 7 bases, the J end lost 10 bases, and 11 bases lay between the germline ends. Time point denoted: newly diagnosed GD, antithyroid drugs for less than 3 months. After RNA was extracted from PBMCs, the TCR library was made from it. This sample also appeared in a second study, on T cells in Graves' hyperthyroidism and ophthalmopathy. That paper notes: In the blood, most expanded thyroid clonotypes above 0.001 appeared as well.

The chain links TRBV28 to TRBJ2-1, with D unclear. The TCR originated in a man between 18 and 35 years old with Graves disease. This material consisted of peripheral blood mononuclear cells (PBMCs), taken at new diagnosis, from a patient treated with antithyroid drugs. The CDR3 loop reads CASIYAREQFF. CDR3 in DNA: TGTGCCAGCATTTATGCACGGGAGCAGTTCTTC.